Following are 12 T cell receptor beta chains from one sample sequenced in a study of blood T cell repertoires in COVID-19. Data came from immunoSEQ multiplex PCR; TCRdb stores just in-frame clones and leaves some out. This sample has approximately 96,000 clones, with about 90% found just once. Sequenced input: peripheral blood. All receptors derive from a human donor with COVID-19, enrolled during active disease. The donor label of this sample is uncertain.

V usage is TRBV9 and J usage is TRBJ1-2; no firm D call. CDR3 size: 14 residues. Trimming left V 2 bases short and J 3 bases short, with 11 bases between. From germline, CDR1 is SGDLS and CDR2 YYNGEE. CDR3 loop: CASSVDYGDYGYTF. Here the CDR3 DNA reads TGTGCCAGCAGCGTTGACTACGGGGACTATGGCTACACCTTC.

The chain links TRBV5-1 to TRBJ2-3, with TRBD2 matching 11 bases. The CDR3 has 14 amino acids. The germline V gene encodes CDR1 SGHRS and CDR2 YFSETQ. The junction had 4 bases not matched to a gene; V was cut back by 5 bases and J by 5 bases. CDR3 amino acids: CASRELAGEDTQYF. The DNA for the CDR3 is TGCGCCAGCAGGGAACTAGCGGGGGAAGATACGCAGTATTTT. Looking up the rest from reference TRBV5-1 and TRBJ2-3 gives the full variable domain: KAGVTQTPRYLIKTRGQQVTLSCSPISGHRSVSWYQQTPGQGLQFLFEYFSETQRNKGNFPGRFSGRQFSNSRSEMNVSTLELGDSALYLCASRELAGEDTQYFGPGTRLTVL.

V and J are TRBV11-2 and TRBJ2-1; 11 nucleotides match TRBD2. CDR3 size: 13 residues. J was trimmed by 10 bases and V by 6 bases; bases with no gene match: 5. Germline assignment: CDR1 SGHAT and CDR2 FQNNGV. For the CDR3, the DNA is TGTGCCAGCAGAACTAGCGGGGGAGGAGAGCAGTTCTTC. Its translation: CASRTSGGGEQFF.

The CDR3 protein is CASRLTSGTNEQFF. In DNA, the CDR3 is TGTGCCAGCAGACTGACTAGCGGGACAAATGAGCAGTTCTTC. The rearrangement uses TRBV2 and TRBJ2-1, with 11 bases lining up with TRBD2. CDR1 is SNHLY and CDR2 is FYNNEI in the germline V gene. The CDR3 is 14 residues long. Losses at the gene ends were 6 bases for V and 7 bases for J; bases not matched to a gene: 5.

The CDR3 protein is CASGSSAYGYTF. CDR3 nucleotide sequence: TGTGCCAGCGGCTCCAGCGCCTATGGCTACACCTTC. The chain is built from TRBV7-9 and TRBJ1-2; D is unresolved. This CDR3 has 12 amino acids. Germline assignment: CDR1 SEHNR and CDR2 FQNEAQ (reference sequence). V lost 8 bases and J lost 4, with 11 bases in between. The full variable domain, completed using reference TRBV7-9 and TRBJ1-2, is DTGVSQNPRHKITKRGQNVTFRCDPISEHNRLYWYRQTLGQGPEFLTYFQNEAQLEKSRLLSDRFSAERPKGSFSTLEIQRTEQGDSAMYLCASGSSAYGYTFGSGTRLTVV.

The chain joins TRBV6-5 to TRBJ1-2; maybe TRBD1 (6 bases). The germline V gene encodes CDR1 MNHEY and CDR2 SVGAGI. Between the trimmed V and J ends, which lost 6 bases and 5 bases, there was a span of 16 bases. The CDR3 runs to 14 residues. The CDR3 loop is CASRAREGGYGYTF. The CDR3 nucleotides are TGTGCCAGCAGGGCCAGGGAGGGGGGGTATGGCTACACCTTC.

This chain links TRBV29-1 with TRBJ2-5; D may be TRBD1 (5 bases). The CDR3 is 15 residues long. Trimming took off 1 base at V and 2 bases at J, with 14 bases between the two ends. From germline, CDR1 is SQVTM and CDR2 ANQGSEA. CDR3 nucleotide sequence: TGCAGCGTTGAAGGCGGTAGACGGACACAAGAGACCCAGTACTTC. Amino acid sequence: CSVEGGRRTQETQYF.

This chain joins TRBV5-1 and TRBJ2-7; 11 bases fit TRBD1. This CDR3 has 16 amino acids. Losses at the gene ends were 4 bases for V and 3 bases for J; bases not matched to a gene: 9. Germline V gene sequence: CDR1 SGHRS, CDR2 YFSETQ. CDR3 residues: CASSPGQGEDGYEQYF. Written as DNA, the CDR3 is TGCGCCAGCAGCCCGGGACAGGGGGAGGATGGCTACGAGCAGTACTTC.

This sequence joins TRBV30 and TRBJ2-1; TRBD2 aligns across 7 bases. Trimming took 1 base from V and 4 from J; bases not matched to a gene: 10. Germline CDR1 is GTSNPN and CDR2 is SVGIG (reference sequence). The CDR3 loop spans 16 amino acids. CDR3 residues: CAWSEIVASGYNEQFF. DNA for the CDR3: TGTGCCTGGAGTGAGATTGTGGCTAGCGGTTACAATGAGCAGTTCTTC.

The chain carries TRBV5-1 and TRBJ2-2; TRBD1 agrees at 8 bases. Losses at the gene ends were 4 bases for V and 6 bases for J; bases not matched to a gene: 8. The CDR3 length is 15 residues. Germline V gives CDR1 SGHRS, CDR2 YFSETQ. The CDR3 is CASSPAGQGAGELFF. The DNA for the CDR3 is TGCGCCAGCAGCCCTGCCGGACAGGGAGCCGGGGAGCTGTTTTTT.

This clone was detected once. This chain links TRBV9 with TRBJ1-1, with D uncertain. V was cut by 4 bases and J by 0 bases, with 10 bases left in between. Germline V CDR1 and CDR2: SGDLS, YYNGEE. CDR3 size: 14 residues. The CDR3 spells CASSRGPMNTEAFF. The CDR3 bases are TGTGCCAGCAGCAGAGGTCCCATGAACACTGAAGCTTTCTTT.

The chain has TRBV15 and TRBJ2-3, with D maybe TRBD1 (6 bases). Trimming pared 1 base from V and 4 bases from J, leaving 9 bases between. CDR3 length equals 14 residues. The germline CDR1 and CDR2 sequences are LNHNV and YYDKDF (reference sequence). The DNA of the CDR3 is TGTGCCACCAGCAGAGGGACAGCCCCAGATACGCAGTATTTT. It is translated as CATSRGTAPDTQYF.